The 23 T cell receptor beta chains listed next were all sequenced from one sample in a study of patients and donors after allogeneic stem cell transplantation. TCRdb re-analysed the RT-PCR reads in MiXCR, keeping a single row per CDR3 protein. This table has roughly 960,000 distinct CDR3 sequences, 15% to 20% appearing once. Sequencing was carried out using blood, either unsorted or a sorted T cell fraction (not recorded which). Receptors originate from a human donor who was either an allogeneic HSCT recipient or a stem cell or donor lymphocyte infusion donor (not recorded which). It is not recorded whose cells these are; they may come from a transplant donor.

This clonotype was seen a few times. CDR3 in amino acids: CSARDQSYSYTRTGNEQFF. The CDR3 DNA reads TGCAGTGCTAGAGATCAGTCATACTCCTATACCCGGACGGGCAATGAGCAGTTCTTC. The chain links TRBV20-1 to TRBJ2-1; no clear D gene. The V and J ends lost 0 bases and 6 bases respectively, with 27 bases between them. The CDR3 is 19 amino acids. The V gene's germline CDR1 is DFQATT and CDR2 SNEGSKA (reference sequence).

In its sample, this clonotype was seen a few times. This chain links TRBV27 with TRBJ2-7; D is unclear. The CDR3 spans 13 residues. V lost 3 bases, J lost 2 bases, and 8 bases lay in between. The V gene's germline CDR1 is MNHEY and CDR2 SMNVEV (reference sequence). This CDR3 reads CASSFSGPYEQYF. For the CDR3, the DNA is TGTGCCAGCAGTTTCTCTGGCCCCTACGAGCAGTACTTC.

This chain uses TRBV29-1 with TRBJ2-3; 8 bases fit TRBD1. Trimming removed 4 bases from V and 5 bases from J; junction bases left unmatched: 11. CDR3 length: 15 amino acids. Germline CDR1 and CDR2: SQVTM and ANQGSEA. DNA for the CDR3: TGCAGCGTTGCAGGACAGGGTGGATGGGAAGATACGCAGTATTTT. Its protein product is CSVAGQGGWEDTQYF.

The chain is built from TRBV6-5 and TRBJ1-2, with 7 bases identical to TRBD1. V shed 5 bases, J shed 4 bases, and the junction held 1 base outside the gene matches. CDR1 MNHEY and CDR2 SVGAGI come from the germline V gene. This CDR3 region has 12 residues. This CDR3 is CASSTGVYGYTF. CDR3 in DNA: TGTGCCAGCAGTACAGGGGTCTATGGCTACACCTTC.

The V and J genes are TRBV27 and TRBJ2-3; TRBD2 agrees at 11 bases. Germline loops: CDR1 MNHEY, CDR2 SMNVEV (reference sequence). The J segment lost 3 bases and the V segment lost 6 bases, leaving 5 bases of the junction unmatched. The CDR3 loop spans 15 amino acids. DNA for the CDR3: TGTGCCAGCAGGATAGCGGGGGGGCTAACAGATACGCAGTATTTT. The encoded protein is CASRIAGGLTDTQYF.

The table lists this clonotype with a few counts. The chain joins TRBV3-1 to TRBJ2-3; no firm D call. CDR3 length: 16 amino acids. Germline values: CDR1 LGHDT, CDR2 YNNKEL (reference sequence). V gave up 6 bases and J gave up 6 bases, with 22 bases separating them. The CDR3 loop is CASSISPSDGRDTQYF. DNA of the CDR3: TGTGCCAGCAGTATATCTCCGTCGGACGGCCGGGATACGCAGTATTTT.

This clonotype was counted between two and nine times. The V and J genes are TRBV5-4 and TRBJ2-3; unclear D gene. Germline lookup yields CDR1 SGHNT and CDR2 YYREEE (reference sequence). The CDR3 contains 16 residues. V was pared by 6 bases and J by 3 bases, with 20 bases between. CDR3 protein: CASTPGRLLGTDTQYF. Written as DNA, the CDR3 is TGTGCCAGCACCCCGGGCAGGTTACTTGGGACAGATACGCAGTATTTT.

This clonotype was picked up a small number of times. The chain combines TRBV25-1 with TRBJ2-2; TRBD1 matches at 9 bases. Germline V lookup: CDR1 MGHDK, CDR2 SYGVNS. The V segment lost 3 bases and the J segment 5 bases; nucleotides outside the gene matches: 13. This CDR3 comprises 18 residues. For the CDR3, the DNA is TGTGCCAGCAGTGACCCTCGGGGGACAGGGACCAAAACCGGGGAGCTGTTTTTT. Its translation is CASSDPRGTGTKTGELFF.

This CDR3 reads CSVWALGGTEAFF. CDR3 sequence (DNA): TGCAGCGTTTGGGCCCTGGGGGGCACTGAAGCTTTCTTT. The V and J genes are TRBV29-1 and TRBJ1-1; D might be TRBD1 (5 bases). Germline V CDR1 and CDR2: SQVTM, ANQGSEA. V shed 5 bases and J shed 4 bases, with 14 bases lying between them. This CDR3 is built from 13 residues.

The genes are TRBV27 and TRBJ1-1; D unresolved. The CDR3 sequence is 15 residues long. Germline-derived CDR1 and CDR2 are MNHEY and SMNVEV (reference sequence). Trimming cost V 0 bases and J 1 base, with 9 bases left between them. Here the CDR3 DNA reads TGTGCCAGCAGTTTATCGAGGATTAGGAACACTGAAGCTTTCTTT. This sequence encodes CASSLSRIRNTEAFF.

V usage is TRBV4-1 and J usage is TRBJ1-5; D is unresolved. Trimming removed 0 bases from V and 9 bases from J, with 15 bases in between. CDR1 and CDR2 from the germline V gene are MGHRA and YSYEKL. The CDR3 runs 15 residues. The CDR3 loop reads CASSQDPEGRGPQHF. The DNA for the CDR3 is TGCGCCAGCAGCCAAGATCCCGAAGGGAGAGGGCCCCAGCATTTT.

The chain employs TRBV15 and TRBJ2-1; TRBD2 matches 9 bases. V gave up 6 bases and J gave up 2 bases; unmatched junction bases: 5. The CDR3 is 15 residues long. CDR1 and CDR2 (germline): LNHNV, YYDKDF (reference sequence). The CDR3 nucleotides read TGTGCCACCAGGGGCGGGGGGGACACCTACAATGAGCAGTTCTTC. It codes for CATRGGGDTYNEQFF. Full variable domain (rest looked up from reference TRBV15 and TRBJ2-1): DAMVIQNPRYQVTQFGKPVTLSCSQTLNHNVMYWYQQKSSQAPKLLFHYYDKDFNNEADTPDNFQSRRPNTSFCFLDIRSPGLGDTAMYLCATRGGGDTYNEQFFGPGTRLTVL.

J is TRBJ1-5 and V is TRBV24-1, with D perhaps matching TRBD1 (6 bases). V was shortened by 5 bases and J by 1 base, with 14 bases between the two germline ends. Germline V lookup: CDR1 KGHDR, CDR2 SFDVKD. This CDR3 has 16 residues. The CDR3 coding sequence is TGTGCCACCAGTGCTGATGGGGGCCGGAGCAATCAGCCCCAGCATTTT. It yields the protein CATSADGGRSNQPQHF.

The CDR3 sequence is CASSTRQGADGYTF. CDR3 DNA sequence: TGTGCCAGTAGTACCCGACAGGGGGCTGATGGCTACACCTTC. The chain links TRBV19 to TRBJ1-2; 10 nucleotides line up with TRBD1. CDR3 length equals 14 residues. J was trimmed by 6 bases and V by 4 bases; bases with no gene match: 5. Germline loops: CDR1 LNHDA, CDR2 SQIVND (reference sequence).

This clonotype has more than one count but fewer than ten. The chain couples TRBV7-9 to TRBJ2-7; perhaps TRBD1 as D (5 bases). CDR3 size: 15 residues. The V end lost 7 bases, the J end lost 0 bases, and 16 bases lay between the germline ends. The germline V gene encodes CDR1 SEHNR and CDR2 FQNEAQ (reference sequence). The CDR3 sequence is CASTQVTGISYEQYF. The CDR3 DNA reads as TGTGCCAGCACCCAGGTAACAGGAATCTCCTACGAGCAGTACTTC.

V is TRBV11-2 and J is TRBJ2-3; possibly TRBD1 or TRBD2 for D (5 bases each). Per the germline V gene, CDR1 is SGHAT and CDR2 is FQNNGV. The CDR3 loop spans 16 amino acids. V lost 0 bases and J 2 bases, leaving 12 bases between the germline ends. CDR3 loop: CASSLDLRGPTDTQYF. The DNA for the CDR3 is TGTGCCAGCAGCTTAGATCTAAGGGGACCCACAGATACGCAGTATTTT.

This chain links TRBV19 with TRBJ2-5; D possibly corresponds to TRBD1 (6 bases). Trimming removed 0 bases at V and 1 base at J, with 6 bases between. This CDR3 region has 14 residues. Germline CDR1 and CDR2: LNHDA and SQIVND (reference sequence). Here the CDR3 reads CASSIEDSQETQYF. As DNA, the CDR3 is TGTGCCAGTAGTATAGAGGACAGCCAAGAGACCCAGTACTTC.

The chain couples TRBV5-4 to TRBJ2-2; D is uncertain. Germline V CDR1 and CDR2: SGHNT, YYREEE (reference sequence). CDR3 length: 15 residues. V was pared by 2 bases and J by 4 bases, with 12 bases between. CDR3 DNA: TGTGCCAGCAGCTTCCCTAAGCCCAGCACCGGGGAGCTGTTTTTT. This translates into CASSFPKPSTGELFF. Supplemented by reference TRBV5-4 and TRBJ2-2, the full variable domain reads ETGVTQSPTHLIKTRGQQVTLRCSSQSGHNTVSWYQQALGQGPQFIFQYYREEENGRGNFPPRFSGLQFPNYSSELNVNALELDDSALYLCASSFPKPSTGELFFGEGSRLTVL.

The V gene is TRBV5-5, the J gene TRBJ2-5; D may match TRBD1 or TRBD2 (5 bases each). Germline V gives CDR1 SGHKS, CDR2 YYEKEE (reference sequence). Trimming pared 3 bases from V and 0 bases from J, leaving 9 bases between. The CDR3 consists of 14 residues. The CDR3 DNA sequence: TGTGCCAGCAGCTGGGGGAGAGACCAAGAGACCCAGTACTTC. This encodes CASSWGRDQETQYF.

The chain couples TRBV25-1 to TRBJ1-2; tentative D call: TRBD1 (5 bases). Trimming removed 6 bases at V and 8 bases at J, with 13 bases between. Germline V gene lookup returns CDR1 MGHDK and CDR2 SYGVNS. There are 12 residues in the CDR3. The CDR3, as DNA: TGTGCCAGCAGAGGGGTGGTATTGGGCTACACCTTC. Translation gives CASRGVVLGYTF.

The chain is built from TRBV6-1 and TRBJ2-1, with TRBD2 matching over 8 bases. V lost 6 bases, J lost 8 bases, and 9 bases stayed unmatched. Germline loops: CDR1 MNHNS, CDR2 SASEGT. The CDR3 runs to 14 residues. Here the CDR3 DNA reads TGTGCCAGCAGCGTCTGGAGCGGGGGCGATGAGCAGTTCTTC. It codes for CASSVWSGGDEQFF.

The chain recombines TRBV4-2 with TRBJ1-1, with a weak D call TRBD1 (5 bases). Germline V lookup: CDR1 LGHNA, CDR2 YNFKEQ. This CDR3 has 12 residues. Trimming pared 0 bases from V and 11 bases from J, leaving 10 bases between. In DNA, the CDR3 is TGTGCCAGCAGCCAAGATCCGGGGGATGCTTTCTTT. Translating it yields CASSQDPGDAFF.

The chain employs TRBV10-3 and TRBJ2-5; D is unresolved. Trimming took 10 bases from V and 5 from J, leaving 17 bases between them. Germline V lookup: CDR1 ENHRY, CDR2 SYGVKD. The CDR3 spans 13 residues. CDR3 in amino acids: CATRSLRWETQYF. The CDR3 DNA follows: TGTGCCACAAGGTCTCTTCGCTGGGAGACCCAGTACTTC.